The sequence of this T cell receptor beta chain was determined in a study of blood T cell repertoires in COVID-19. This clone was counted once. Germline V gives CDR1 MDHEN, CDR2 SYDVKM. This CDR3 has 14 amino acids. Between the trimmed V and J ends, which lost 2 bases and 7 bases, there was a span of 9 bases. Cohorts were based on clinical histories the participants reported. Sequencing was performed with immunoSEQ multiplex PCR; in TCRdb, only in-frame clones are kept and a portion is missing. The table shows roughly 300,000 clones, with roughly 90% occurring only once. The receptor's source is a woman in her twenties or thirties who had recovered from COVID-19. The sample comprised PBMCs or T cells enriched from blood (not recorded which). This chain links TRBV28 with TRBJ1-6, with D possibly TRBD1 on 5 matching bases. The CDR3 coding sequence is TGTGCCAGCAGTTTAAGGGGTTTGAATTCACCCCTCCACTTT. It yields the protein CASSLRGLNSPLHF.